Here is one T cell receptor beta chain with its context. What it binds is unknown. These data come from a study of T cells in localized non-small cell lung cancer. Harvested at least 2 cm beyond the tumor margin, adjacent lung showed no atypia. General study results and limits: A median of about 60 of the top 100 tumor clones appeared in adjacent lung, which was paired and uninvolved. Without multi-region sequencing, intratumor heterogeneity could not be excluded.

In germline, CDR1 is MNHGY, CDR2 SAAAGT. The CDR3 runs to 12 residues. V was clipped by 6 bases and J by 2 bases, with 4 bases between them. Using immunoSEQ multiplex PCR, the repertoire was profiled, and TCRdb retains in-frame clones only, with some absent. Of a few thousand clones listed, roughly a third are singletons. This chain links TRBV6-8 with TRBJ2-2; unclear D gene. This clonotype was obtained from a male donor at least 60 years old with stage I lung adenocarcinoma. Here the sequenced sample was normal lung tissue next to the tumor, taken before any cancer treatment. The CDR3 here is CASSTNTGELFF. The CDR3 nucleotides are TGTGCCAGCAGCACCAACACCGGGGAGCTGTTTTTT.